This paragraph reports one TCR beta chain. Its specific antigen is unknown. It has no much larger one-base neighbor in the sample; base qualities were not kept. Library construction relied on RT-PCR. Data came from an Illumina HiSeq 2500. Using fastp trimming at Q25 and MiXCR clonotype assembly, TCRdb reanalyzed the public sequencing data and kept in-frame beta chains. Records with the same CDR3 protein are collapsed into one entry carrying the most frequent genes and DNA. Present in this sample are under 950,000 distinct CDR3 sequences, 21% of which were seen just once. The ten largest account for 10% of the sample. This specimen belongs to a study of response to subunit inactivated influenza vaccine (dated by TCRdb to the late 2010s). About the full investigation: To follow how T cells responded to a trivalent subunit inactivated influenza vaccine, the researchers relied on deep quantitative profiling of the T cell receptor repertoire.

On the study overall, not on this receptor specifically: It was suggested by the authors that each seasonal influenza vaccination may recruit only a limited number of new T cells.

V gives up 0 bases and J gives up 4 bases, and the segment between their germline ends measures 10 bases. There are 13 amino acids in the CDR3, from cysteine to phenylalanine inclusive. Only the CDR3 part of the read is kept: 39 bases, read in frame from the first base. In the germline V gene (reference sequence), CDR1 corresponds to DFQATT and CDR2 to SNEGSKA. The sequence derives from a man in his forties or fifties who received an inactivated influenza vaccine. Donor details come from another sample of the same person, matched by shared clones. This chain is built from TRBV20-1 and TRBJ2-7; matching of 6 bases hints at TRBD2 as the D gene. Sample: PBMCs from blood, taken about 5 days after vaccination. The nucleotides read TGCAGTGCTAGAGACGTCGGGGGATACGAGCAGTACTTC. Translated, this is CSARDVGGYEQYF.